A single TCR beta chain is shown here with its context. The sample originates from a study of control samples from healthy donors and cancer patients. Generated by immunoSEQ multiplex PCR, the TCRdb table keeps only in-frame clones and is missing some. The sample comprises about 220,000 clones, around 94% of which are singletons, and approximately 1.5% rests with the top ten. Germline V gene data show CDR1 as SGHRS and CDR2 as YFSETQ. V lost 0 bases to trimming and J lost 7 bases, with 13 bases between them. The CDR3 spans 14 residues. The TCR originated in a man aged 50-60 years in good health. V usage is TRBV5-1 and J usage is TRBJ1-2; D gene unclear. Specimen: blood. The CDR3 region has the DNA TGCGCCAGCAGCTTGGGCAGTCCCACCGGTGGCTACACCTTC. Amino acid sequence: CASSLGSPTGGYTF.